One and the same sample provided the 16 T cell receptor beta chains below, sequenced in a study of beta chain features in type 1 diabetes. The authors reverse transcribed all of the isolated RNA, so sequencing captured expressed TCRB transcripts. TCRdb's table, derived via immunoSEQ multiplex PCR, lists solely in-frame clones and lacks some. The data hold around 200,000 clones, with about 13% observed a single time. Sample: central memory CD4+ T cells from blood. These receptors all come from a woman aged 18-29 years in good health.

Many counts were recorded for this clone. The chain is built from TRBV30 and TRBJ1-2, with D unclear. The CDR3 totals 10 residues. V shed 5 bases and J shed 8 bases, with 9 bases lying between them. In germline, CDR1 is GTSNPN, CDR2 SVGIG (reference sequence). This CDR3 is CAWGRRGYTF. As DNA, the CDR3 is TGTGCCTGGGGGAGACGGGGCTACACCTTC.

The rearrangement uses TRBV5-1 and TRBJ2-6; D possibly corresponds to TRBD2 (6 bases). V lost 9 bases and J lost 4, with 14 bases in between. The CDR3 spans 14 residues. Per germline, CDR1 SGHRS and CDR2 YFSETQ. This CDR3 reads CATGTSQGANVLTF. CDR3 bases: TGCGCCACCGGGACTTCTCAGGGGGCCAACGTCCTGACTTTC.

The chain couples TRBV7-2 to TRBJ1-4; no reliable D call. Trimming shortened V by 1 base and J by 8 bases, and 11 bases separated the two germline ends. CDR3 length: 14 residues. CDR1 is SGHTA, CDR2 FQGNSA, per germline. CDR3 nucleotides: TGTGCCAGCAGCTTAGGCGGGCGGAGCGAAAAACTGTTTTTT. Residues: CASSLGGRSEKLFF.

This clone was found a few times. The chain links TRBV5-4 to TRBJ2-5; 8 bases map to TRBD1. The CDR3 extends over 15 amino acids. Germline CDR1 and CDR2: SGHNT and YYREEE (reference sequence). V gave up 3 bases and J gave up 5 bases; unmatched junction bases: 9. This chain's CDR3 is CASSSGGGSEETQYF. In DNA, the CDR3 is TGTGCCAGCAGCTCAGGGGGCGGGTCGGAGGAGACCCAGTACTTC.

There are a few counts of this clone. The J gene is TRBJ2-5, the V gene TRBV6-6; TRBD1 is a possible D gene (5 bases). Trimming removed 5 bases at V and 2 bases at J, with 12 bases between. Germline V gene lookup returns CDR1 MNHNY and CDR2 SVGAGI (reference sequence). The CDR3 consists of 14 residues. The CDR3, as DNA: TGTGCCAGCAGTACCCGACAGTTACAAGAGACCCAGTACTTC. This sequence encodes CASSTRQLQETQYF.

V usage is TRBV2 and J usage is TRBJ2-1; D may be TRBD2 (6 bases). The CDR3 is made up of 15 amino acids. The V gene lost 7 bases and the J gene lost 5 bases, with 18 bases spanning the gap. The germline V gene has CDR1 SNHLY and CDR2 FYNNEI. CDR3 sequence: CASKRLASSNNEQFF. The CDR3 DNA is TGTGCCAGCAAACGTCTAGCGAGTTCCAACAATGAGCAGTTCTTC.

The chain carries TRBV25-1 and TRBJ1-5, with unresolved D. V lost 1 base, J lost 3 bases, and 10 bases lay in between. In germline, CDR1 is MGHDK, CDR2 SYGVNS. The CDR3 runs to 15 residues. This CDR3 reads CASSESGGYNQPQHF. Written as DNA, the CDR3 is TGTGCCAGCAGTGAATCGGGAGGGTACAATCAGCCCCAGCATTTT.

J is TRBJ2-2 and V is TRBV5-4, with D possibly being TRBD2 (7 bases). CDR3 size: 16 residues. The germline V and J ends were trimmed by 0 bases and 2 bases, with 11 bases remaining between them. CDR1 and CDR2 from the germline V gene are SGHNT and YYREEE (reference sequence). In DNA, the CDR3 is TGTGCCAGCAGCTTGGCCAGGGGACTAAACACCGGGGAGCTGTTTTTT. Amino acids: CASSLARGLNTGELFF.

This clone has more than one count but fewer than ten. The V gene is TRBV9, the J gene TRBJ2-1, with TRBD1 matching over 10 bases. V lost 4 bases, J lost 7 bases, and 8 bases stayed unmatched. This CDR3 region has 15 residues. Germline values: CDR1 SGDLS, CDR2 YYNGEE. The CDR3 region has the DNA TGTGCCAGCAGCCCTTGGGGACAGGGGACAAATGAGCAGTTCTTC. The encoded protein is CASSPWGQGTNEQFF.

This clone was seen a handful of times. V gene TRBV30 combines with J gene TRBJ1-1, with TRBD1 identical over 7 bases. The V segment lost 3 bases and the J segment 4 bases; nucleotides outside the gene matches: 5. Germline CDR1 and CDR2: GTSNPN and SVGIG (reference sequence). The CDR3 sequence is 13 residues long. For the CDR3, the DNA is TGTGCCTGGAGCGCGACAGGGAGCACTGAAGCTTTCTTT. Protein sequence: CAWSATGSTEAFF.

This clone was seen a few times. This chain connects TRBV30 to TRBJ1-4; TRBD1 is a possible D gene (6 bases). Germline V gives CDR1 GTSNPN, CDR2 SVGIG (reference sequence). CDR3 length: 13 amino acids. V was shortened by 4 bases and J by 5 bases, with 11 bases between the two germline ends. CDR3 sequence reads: CAWNRQENEKLFF. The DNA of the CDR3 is TGTGCCTGGAACCGACAGGAGAATGAAAAACTGTTTTTT.

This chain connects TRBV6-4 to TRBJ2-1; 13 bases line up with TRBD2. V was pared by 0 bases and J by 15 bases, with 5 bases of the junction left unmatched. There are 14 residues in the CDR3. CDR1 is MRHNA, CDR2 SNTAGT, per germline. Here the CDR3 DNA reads TGTGCCAGCAGTGACTCTGGACTAGCGGGAGTTCGGTTCTTC. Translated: CASSDSGLAGVRFF.

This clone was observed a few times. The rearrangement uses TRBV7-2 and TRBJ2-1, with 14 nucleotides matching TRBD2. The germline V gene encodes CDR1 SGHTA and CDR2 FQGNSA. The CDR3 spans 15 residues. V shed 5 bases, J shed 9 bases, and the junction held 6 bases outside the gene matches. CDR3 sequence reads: CASSKTSGRAIEQFF. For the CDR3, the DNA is TGTGCCAGCAGCAAGACTAGCGGGAGGGCCATTGAGCAGTTCTTC.

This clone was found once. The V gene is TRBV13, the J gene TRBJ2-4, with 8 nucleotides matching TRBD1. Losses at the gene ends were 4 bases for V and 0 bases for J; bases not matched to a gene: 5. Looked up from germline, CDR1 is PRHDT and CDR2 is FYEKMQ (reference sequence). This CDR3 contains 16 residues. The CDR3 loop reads CASSSWTGLAKNIQYF. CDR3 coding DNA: TGTGCCAGCAGCTCTTGGACAGGGCTAGCCAAAAACATTCAGTACTTC.

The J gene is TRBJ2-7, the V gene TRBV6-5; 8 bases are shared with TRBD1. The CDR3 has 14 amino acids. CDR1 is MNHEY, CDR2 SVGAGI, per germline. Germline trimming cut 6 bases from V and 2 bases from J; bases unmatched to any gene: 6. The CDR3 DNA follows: TGTGCCAGCAGCCGGGACAGGAGCACCTACGAGCAGTACTTC. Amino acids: CASSRDRSTYEQYF.

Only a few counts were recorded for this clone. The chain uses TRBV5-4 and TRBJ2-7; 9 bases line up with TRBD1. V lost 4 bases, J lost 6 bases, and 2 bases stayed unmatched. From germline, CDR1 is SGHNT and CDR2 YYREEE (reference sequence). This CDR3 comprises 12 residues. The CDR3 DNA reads TGTGCCAGCAGCCGGGACAGGGTCGAGCAGTACTTC. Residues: CASSRDRVEQYF. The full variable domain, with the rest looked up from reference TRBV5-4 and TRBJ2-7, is ETGVTQSPTHLIKTRGQQVTLRCSSQSGHNTVSWYQQALGQGPQFIFQYYREEENGRGNFPPRFSGLQFPNYSSELNVNALELDDSALYLCASSRDRVEQYFGPGTRLTVT.